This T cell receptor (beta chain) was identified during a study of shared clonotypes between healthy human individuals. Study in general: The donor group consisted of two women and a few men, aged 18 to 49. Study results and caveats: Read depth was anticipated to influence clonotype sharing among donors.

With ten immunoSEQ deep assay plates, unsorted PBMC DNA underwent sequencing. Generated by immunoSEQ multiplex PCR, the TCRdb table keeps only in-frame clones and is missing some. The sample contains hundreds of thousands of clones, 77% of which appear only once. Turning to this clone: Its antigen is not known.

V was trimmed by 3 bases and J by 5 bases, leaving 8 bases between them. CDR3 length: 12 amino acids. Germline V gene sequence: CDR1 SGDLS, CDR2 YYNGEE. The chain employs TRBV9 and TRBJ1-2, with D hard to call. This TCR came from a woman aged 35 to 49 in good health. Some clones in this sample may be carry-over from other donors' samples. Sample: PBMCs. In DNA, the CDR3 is TGTGCCAGCAGCGAGACTGATTATGGCTACACCTTC. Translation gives CASSETDYGYTF. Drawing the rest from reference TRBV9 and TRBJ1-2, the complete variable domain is DSGVTQTPKHLITATGQRVTLRCSPRSGDLSVYWYQQSLDQGLQFLIQYYNGEERAKGNILERFSAQQFPDLHSELNLSSLELGDSALYFCASSETDYGYTFGSGTRLTVV.